This passage covers 3 T cell receptor beta chains from one sample sequenced in a study of post-analysis software for immune sequencing data. Antigens for these TCRs are unknown. Study-wide findings and caveats: In patients, TRBV5-6, TRBV5-1 and TRBV20-1 belonged to five TRBV segments found more frequently than in controls.

Prepared libraries of TCR beta cDNA carried unique molecular identifiers. A single record per CDR3 protein comes from TCRdb applying MiXCR to the PCR reads. The table includes about 540,000 distinct CDR3 sequences, around a third detected once. The sample consisted of blood. The receptors shown here come from a girl aged 2-17 years with multiple sclerosis.

This clonotype was seen a handful of times. V usage is TRBV2 and J usage is TRBJ2-7, with 9 bases identical to TRBD1. V was clipped by 3 bases and J by 0 bases; unmatched bases: 3. In germline, CDR1 is SNHLY, CDR2 FYNNEI. CDR3 length: 15 residues. The DNA for the CDR3 is TGTGCCAGCAGTGACGCGGGACAGGGCTCCTACGAGCAGTACTTC. It is translated as CASSDAGQGSYEQYF. The whole variable domain, filled in from reference TRBV2 and TRBJ2-7, reads EPEVTQTPSHQVTQMGQEVILRCVPISNHLYFYWYRQILGQKVEFLVSFYNNEISEKSEIFDDQFSVERPDGSNFTLKIRSTKLEDSAMYFCASSDAGQGSYEQYFGPGTRLTVT.

This chain uses TRBV29-1 with TRBJ2-7, with unresolved D. The J call may be wrong; the DNA end is better matched by TRBJ2-5. The length of the CDR3 is 10 residues. CDR1 is SQVTM and CDR2 is ANQGSEA in the germline V gene. As DNA, the CDR3 is TGCAGCGTTTCTCAGGAGACCCAGTACTTC. Its protein product is CSVSQETQYF.

Concerning this clonotype itself: A read error may account for a junction end that differs from germline. This rearrangement joins TRBV2 to TRBJ2-7; 8 nucleotides align to TRBD1. Germline V gene sequence: CDR1 SNHLY, CDR2 FYNNEI. This CDR3 has 14 residues. The CDR3 sequence: CASKSRQGAHEQDF. The CDR3 coding sequence is TGTGCCAGCAAGAGTCGCCAGGGGGCCCACGAGCAGGACTTC.